This TCR beta chain is drawn from a study of shared clonotypes between healthy human individuals. Study in general: Two women and a few men aged 18 to 49 served as donors.

Donors were healthy HIV-negative adults without recent acute infections or vaccinations. Worth noting for this clone: Its antigen remains unknown.

Replicate sorted-subset PCRs were loaded with 150 to 200 ng DNA, 31,000 or so T cell genomes. Profiling relied on immunoSEQ multiplex PCR, and the TCRdb table lists in-frame clones only, not all of them. The data show roughly 400,000 clones, about 96% seen once. CDR1 and CDR2 from the germline V gene are SGHTA and FQGNSA. This CDR3 has 19 residues. The V and J ends lost 5 bases and 6 bases respectively, with 29 bases between them. General study points: Estimated richness values were generally larger in naive subsets than in memory subsets.

The chain has TRBV7-2 and TRBJ2-1; D may be TRBD2 (6 bases). The specimen was memory CD8+ T cells sorted from blood. Subset in this sample: CD45RO+ cells pooled with CCR7-negative TemRA cells. This receptor was taken from a man in his thirties or forties in good health. CDR3 sequence: CASSPRGDQPSQDVNEQFF. CDR3 bases: TGTGCCAGCAGCCCGCGCGGGGACCAACCCTCACAAGACGTCAATGAGCAGTTCTTC.